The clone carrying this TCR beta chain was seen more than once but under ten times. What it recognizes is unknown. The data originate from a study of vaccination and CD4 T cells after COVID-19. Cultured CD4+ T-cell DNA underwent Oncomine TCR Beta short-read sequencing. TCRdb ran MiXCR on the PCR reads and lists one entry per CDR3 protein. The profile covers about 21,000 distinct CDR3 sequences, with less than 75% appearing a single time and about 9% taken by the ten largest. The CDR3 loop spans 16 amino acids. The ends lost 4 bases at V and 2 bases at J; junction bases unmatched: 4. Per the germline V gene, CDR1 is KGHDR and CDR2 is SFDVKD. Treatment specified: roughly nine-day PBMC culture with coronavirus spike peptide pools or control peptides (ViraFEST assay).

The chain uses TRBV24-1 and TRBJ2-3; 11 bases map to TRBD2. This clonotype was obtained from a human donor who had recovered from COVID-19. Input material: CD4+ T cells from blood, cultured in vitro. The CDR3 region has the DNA TGTGCCACCAGTGACCCGGGACTAGCGGTCACAGATACGCAGTATTTT. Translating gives CATSDPGLAVTDTQYF.